The source of this TCR beta chain is a study of blood T cell repertoires in COVID-19. Study context: Sites across the United States, Italy and Spain contributed samples from acute and convalescent COVID-19. T cells, B-cell-depleted T cells, or PBMCs supplied cDNA or gDNA.

Original data processing: Amplified reference gene primers provided the basis for estimating nucleated cell counts. The method was immunoSEQ multiplex PCR; TCRdb's version includes in-frame clones alone and lacks a portion of them. Clone size and V and J calls were adopted from that table, with D and trimming inferred from the DNA. The data contain around 200,000 clones, about 86% of them singletons. CDR1 is LNHDA, CDR2 SQIVND, per germline (reference sequence). The length of the CDR3 is 15 residues. Between the trimmed V and J ends, which lost 3 bases and 2 bases, there was a span of 12 bases. V is TRBV19 and J is TRBJ2-3; D gene uncertain. This TCR derives from a man aged 50 to 60 with active or convalescent COVID-19. The source material was peripheral blood. CDR3 nucleotides: TGTGCCAGTAGTATGATGGCTCAGAACACAGATACGCAGTATTTT. It codes for CASSMMAQNTDTQYF.